This T cell receptor beta chain was profiled in a study of T cells in Graves' hyperthyroidism and ophthalmopathy. This clonotype has only a few counts. With 4 bases removed from V and 0 bases from J, the gap between germline ends came to 12 bases. The CDR3 is made up of 16 amino acids. Germline V lookup: CDR1 MGHRA, CDR2 YSYEKL. The CDR3 regions of TCR beta were amplified from RNA transcripts. TCR CDR3 underwent first-round RT-PCR with the HTBI primer set. TCRdb re-called the multiplex PCR reads through MiXCR, storing one row per CDR3 protein. Among fewer than 350,000 distinct CDR3 sequences, approximately 18% were seen once, and the ten largest hold under 55%.

The chain couples TRBV4-1 to TRBJ1-4; perhaps TRBD1 as D (5 bases). The TCR sequence derives from a woman aged 50 to 65 with Graves' hyperthyroidism. Sequenced sample: blood. CDR3 coding DNA: TGCGCCAGCAGCCCTCGGGACCGATCAACTAATGAAAAACTGTTTTTT. The encoded protein is CASSPRDRSTNEKLFF.